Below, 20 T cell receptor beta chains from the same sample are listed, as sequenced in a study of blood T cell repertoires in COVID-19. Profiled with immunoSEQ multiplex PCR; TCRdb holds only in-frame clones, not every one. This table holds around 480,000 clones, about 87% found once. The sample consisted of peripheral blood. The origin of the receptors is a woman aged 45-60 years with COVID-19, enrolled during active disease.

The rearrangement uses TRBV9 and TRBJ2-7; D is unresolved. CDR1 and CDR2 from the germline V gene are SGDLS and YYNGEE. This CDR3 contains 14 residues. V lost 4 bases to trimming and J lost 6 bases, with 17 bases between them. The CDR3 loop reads CASSPSGAVSEQYF. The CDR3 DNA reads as TGTGCCAGCAGCCCCTCAGGCGCAGTCTCCGAGCAGTACTTC.

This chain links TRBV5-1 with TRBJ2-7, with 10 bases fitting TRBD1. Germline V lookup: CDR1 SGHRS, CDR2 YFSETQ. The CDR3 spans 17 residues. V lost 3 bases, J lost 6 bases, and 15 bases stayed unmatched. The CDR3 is CASSSQLYEGQGSEQYF. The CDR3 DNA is TGCGCCAGCAGCTCTCAATTATATGAGGGACAGGGGAGCGAGCAGTACTTC.

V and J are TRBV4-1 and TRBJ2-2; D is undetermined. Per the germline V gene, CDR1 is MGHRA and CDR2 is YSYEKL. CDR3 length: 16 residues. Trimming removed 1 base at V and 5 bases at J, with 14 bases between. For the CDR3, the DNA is TGCGCCAGCAGCCAAGGAACGGGTTTGCGGACCGGGGAGCTGTTTTTT. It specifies CASSQGTGLRTGELFF.

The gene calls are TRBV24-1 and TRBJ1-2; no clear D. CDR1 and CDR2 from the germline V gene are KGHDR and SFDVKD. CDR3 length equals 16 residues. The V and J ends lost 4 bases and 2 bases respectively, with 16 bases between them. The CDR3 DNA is TGTGCCACCAGTGACCCTACGGCGCGGGAGAACTATGGCTACACCTTC. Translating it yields CATSDPTARENYGYTF.

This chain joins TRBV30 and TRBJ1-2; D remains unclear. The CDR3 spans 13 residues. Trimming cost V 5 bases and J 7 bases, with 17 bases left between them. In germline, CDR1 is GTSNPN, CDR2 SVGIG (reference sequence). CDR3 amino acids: CAWGRPGVRGYTF. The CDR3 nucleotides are TGTGCCTGGGGGCGTCCCGGGGTTCGTGGCTACACCTTC.

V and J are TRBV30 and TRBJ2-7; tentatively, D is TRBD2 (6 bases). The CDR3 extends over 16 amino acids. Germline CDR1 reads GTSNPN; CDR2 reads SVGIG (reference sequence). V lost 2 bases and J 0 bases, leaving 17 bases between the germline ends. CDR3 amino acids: CAWSPERDLVSYEQYF. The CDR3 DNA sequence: TGTGCCTGGAGTCCAGAGAGGGACTTGGTCTCCTACGAGCAGTACTTC.

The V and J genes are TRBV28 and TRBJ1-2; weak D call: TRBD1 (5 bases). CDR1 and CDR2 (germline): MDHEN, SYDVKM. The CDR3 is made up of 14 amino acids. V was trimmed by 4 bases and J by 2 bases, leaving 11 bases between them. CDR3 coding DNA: TGTGCCAGCAGTTCGCCAGGGCCAAACTATGGCTACACCTTC. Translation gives CASSSPGPNYGYTF.

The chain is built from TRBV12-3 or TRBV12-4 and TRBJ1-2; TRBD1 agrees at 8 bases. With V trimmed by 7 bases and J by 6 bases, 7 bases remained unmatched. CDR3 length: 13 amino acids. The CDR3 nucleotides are TGTGCCAGCATTGAGCAGGGGGCCCATGGCTACACCTTC. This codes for CASIEQGAHGYTF.

CDR3 region: CASSEGGAGQPQHF. The CDR3 DNA reads TGTGCCAGCAGTGAAGGGGGCGCAGGTCAGCCCCAGCATTTT. The J gene is TRBJ1-5, the V gene TRBV6-1, with a possible D match to TRBD1 (5 bases). This CDR3 is 14 amino acids long. Trimming left V 1 base short and J 6 bases short, with 10 bases between. Germline values: CDR1 MNHNS, CDR2 SASEGT.

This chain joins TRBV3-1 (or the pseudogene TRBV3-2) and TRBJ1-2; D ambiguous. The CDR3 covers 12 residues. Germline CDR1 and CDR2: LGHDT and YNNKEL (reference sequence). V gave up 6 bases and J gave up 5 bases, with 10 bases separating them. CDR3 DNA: TGTGCCAGCAGAACAGACGGATATGGCTACACCTTC. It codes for CASRTDGYGYTF.

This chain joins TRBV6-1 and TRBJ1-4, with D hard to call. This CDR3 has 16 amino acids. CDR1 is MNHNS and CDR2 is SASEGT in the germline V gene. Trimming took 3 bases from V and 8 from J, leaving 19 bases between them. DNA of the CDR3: TGTGCCAGCAGTGACCTAGCTACAGAGGTGGTGGAAAAACTGTTTTTT. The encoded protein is CASSDLATEVVEKLFF.

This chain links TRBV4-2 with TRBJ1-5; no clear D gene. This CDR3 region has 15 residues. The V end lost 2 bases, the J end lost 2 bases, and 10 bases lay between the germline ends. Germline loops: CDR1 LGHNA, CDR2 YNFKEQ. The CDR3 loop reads CASSQFGGGNQPQHF. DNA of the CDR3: TGTGCCAGCAGCCAATTTGGAGGAGGCAATCAGCCCCAGCATTTT.

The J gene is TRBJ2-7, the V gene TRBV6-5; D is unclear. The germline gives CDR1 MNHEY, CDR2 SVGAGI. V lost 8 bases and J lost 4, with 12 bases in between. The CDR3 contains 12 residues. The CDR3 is CASRLTGYEQYF. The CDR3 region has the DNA TGTGCCAGCCGCCTGACTGGGTACGAGCAGTACTTC.

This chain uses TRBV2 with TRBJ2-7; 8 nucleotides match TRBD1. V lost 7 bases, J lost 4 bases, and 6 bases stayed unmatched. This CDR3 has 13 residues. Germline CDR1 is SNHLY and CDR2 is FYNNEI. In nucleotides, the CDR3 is TGTGCCAGCAACAGGTACAGGGGGTACGAGCAGTACTTC. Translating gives CASNRYRGYEQYF. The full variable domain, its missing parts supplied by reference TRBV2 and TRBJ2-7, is EPEVTQTPSHQVTQMGQEVILRCVPISNHLYFYWYRQILGQKVEFLVSFYNNEISEKSEIFDDQFSVERPDGSNFTLKIRSTKLEDSAMYFCASNRYRGYEQYFGPGTRLTVT.

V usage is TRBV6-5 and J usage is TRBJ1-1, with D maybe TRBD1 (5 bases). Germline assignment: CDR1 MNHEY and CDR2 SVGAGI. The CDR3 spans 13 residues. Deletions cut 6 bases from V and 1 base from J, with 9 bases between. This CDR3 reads CASSQTGNTEAFF. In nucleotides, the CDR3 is TGTGCCAGCAGCCAAACAGGGAACACTGAAGCTTTCTTT.

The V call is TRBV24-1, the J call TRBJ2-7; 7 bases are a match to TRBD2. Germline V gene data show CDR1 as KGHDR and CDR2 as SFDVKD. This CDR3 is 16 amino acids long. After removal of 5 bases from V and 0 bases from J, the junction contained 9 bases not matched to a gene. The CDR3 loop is CATSAGPRGSSYEQYF. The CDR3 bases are TGTGCCACCAGTGCCGGACCGCGGGGGAGCTCCTACGAGCAGTACTTC.

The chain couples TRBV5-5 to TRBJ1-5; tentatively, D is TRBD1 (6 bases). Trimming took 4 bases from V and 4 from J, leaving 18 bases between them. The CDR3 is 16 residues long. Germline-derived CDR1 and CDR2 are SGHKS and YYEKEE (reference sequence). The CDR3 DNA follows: TGTGCCAGCAGCCCTGAAAGGGGGGGTTGGAATCAGCCCCAGCATTTT. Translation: CASSPERGGWNQPQHF.

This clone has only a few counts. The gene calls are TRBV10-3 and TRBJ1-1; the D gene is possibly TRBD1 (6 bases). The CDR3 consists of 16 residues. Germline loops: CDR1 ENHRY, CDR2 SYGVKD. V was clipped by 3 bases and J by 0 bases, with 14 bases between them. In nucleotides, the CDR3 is TGTGCCATCAGTGATTTACAGGGACAAATGAACACTGAAGCTTTCTTT. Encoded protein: CAISDLQGQMNTEAFF.

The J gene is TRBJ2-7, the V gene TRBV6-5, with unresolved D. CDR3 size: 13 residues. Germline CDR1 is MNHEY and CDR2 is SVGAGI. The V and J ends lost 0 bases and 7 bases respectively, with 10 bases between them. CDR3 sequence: CASSYSIHREQYF. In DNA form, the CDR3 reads TGTGCCAGCAGTTACTCCATACACAGAGAGCAGTACTTC.

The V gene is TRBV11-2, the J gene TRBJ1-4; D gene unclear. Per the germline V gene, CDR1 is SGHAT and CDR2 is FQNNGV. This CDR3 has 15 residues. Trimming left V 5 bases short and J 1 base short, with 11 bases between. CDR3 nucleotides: TGTGCCAGCAGCCGCGTCTCAGGAACTAATGAAAAACTGTTTTTT. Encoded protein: CASSRVSGTNEKLFF.